This record covers a single TCR beta chain. Its antigen remains unidentified. The data are from a study of breast tumors, draining lymph nodes, adjacent tissues. The CDR3 totals 18 residues. CDR1 and CDR2 from the germline V gene are KGHSH and LQKENI. The ends were cut back, 3 bases at V and 0 bases at J, with 17 bases in the middle. Study findings and constraints: Tumors had less TCR diversity than lymph nodes, more than nontumor tissue. Data fit most tumor T cells coming from lymph node, expanding in tumor. That most tumor T cells come from lymph nodes remained unproven.

Axillary draining lymph nodes of breast cancer patients supplied the node samples. Each CDR3 protein gets one entry after TCRdb re-called the multiplex PCR reads with MiXCR. The sample contains approximately 190,000 distinct CDR3 sequences, approximately 30% of which appear only once. This TCR derives from a female donor with breast cancer. Some clones in this sample may be carry-over from other donors' samples. Specimen: axillary lymph node tissue. The rearrangement joins TRBV18 to TRBJ1-4; D possibly corresponds to TRBD1 (5 bases). CDR3 loop: CASSPTSTGTSTNEKLFF. The CDR3 coding sequence is TGTGCCAGCTCACCTACTTCCACCGGGACTTCAACTAATGAAAAACTGTTTTTT. The full variable domain, rest sourced from reference TRBV18 and TRBJ1-4, is NAGVMQNPRHLVRRRGQEARLRCSPMKGHSHVYWYRQLPEEGLKFMVYLQKENIIDESGMPKERFSAEFPKEGPSILRIQQVVRGDSAAYFCASSPTSTGTSTNEKLFFGSGTQLSVL.